These 17 T cell receptor beta chains came from one sample sequenced in a study of blood T cell repertoires in COVID-19. Sequencing was performed with immunoSEQ multiplex PCR; in TCRdb, only in-frame clones are kept and a portion is missing. The sample lists roughly 90,000 clones; almost 90% were seen once. The sequenced sample was peripheral blood. These receptors were taken from a human donor with active COVID-19. The donor label of this sample is uncertain.

The chain is built from TRBV7-2 and TRBJ1-1, with TRBD1 identical over 9 bases. Germline V gene sequence: CDR1 SGHTA, CDR2 FQGNSA. This CDR3 contains 14 residues. The trim removed 2 bases at V and 12 bases at J, leaving 10 bases unmatched. The CDR3 region has the DNA TGTGCCAGCAGCTTAACTCCGGGACAGGGAGTAACTTTCTTT. The encoded protein is CASSLTPGQGVTFF.

As DNA, the CDR3 is TGTGCCAGCAGCACCCCGGAGGGTCTCTCTGGCTACACCTTC. Its protein is CASSTPEGLSGYTF. This chain links TRBV7-9 with TRBJ1-2; D is unclear. V was cut by 5 bases and J by 7 bases, with 17 bases left in between. This CDR3 contains 14 residues. CDR1 and CDR2 (germline): SEHNR, FQNEAQ (reference sequence). Using reference TRBV7-9 and TRBJ1-2 for the parts outside the CDR3, the full variable domain is DTGVSQNPRHKITKRGQNVTFRCDPISEHNRLYWYRQTLGQGPEFLTYFQNEAQLEKSRLLSDRFSAERPKGSFSTLEIQRTEQGDSAMYLCASSTPEGLSGYTFGSGTRLTVV.

This clone was recorded once. CDR3 coding DNA: TGTGCCAGCAGATTGACACACTATGGCTACACCTTC. This sequence encodes CASRLTHYGYTF. This rearrangement joins TRBV2 to TRBJ1-2; D ambiguous. This CDR3 contains 12 residues. Germline loops: CDR1 SNHLY, CDR2 FYNNEI. The V gene lost 6 bases and the J gene lost 3 bases, with 8 bases spanning the gap.

V is TRBV10-1 and J is TRBJ1-1, with unresolved D. CDR3 length: 11 amino acids. Germline CDR1 is WNHNN and CDR2 is SYGVQD (reference sequence). V lost 6 bases and J 6 bases, leaving 8 bases between the germline ends. The DNA of the CDR3 is TGCGCCAGCAGAATTCCCTCTGAAGCTTTCTTT. Translation gives CASRIPSEAFF.

The chain combines TRBV9 with TRBJ1-2, with a weak D call TRBD1 (5 bases). The V end lost 0 bases, the J end lost 7 bases, and 13 bases lay between the germline ends. Looked up from germline, CDR1 is SGDLS and CDR2 is YYNGEE. There are 14 residues in the CDR3. For the CDR3, the DNA is TGTGCCAGCAGCGTAGATGGCAGGGTTAGTGGCTACACCTTC. As protein: CASSVDGRVSGYTF.

This chain uses TRBV5-1 with TRBJ1-4; D call uncertain. Germline CDR1 reads SGHRS; CDR2 reads YFSETQ. Trimming took 0 bases from V and 1 from J, leaving 10 bases between them. The CDR3 has 16 amino acids. The CDR3 loop reads CASSLDSRVTNEKLFF. In nucleotides, the CDR3 is TGCGCCAGCAGCTTGGACAGCCGAGTAACTAATGAAAAACTGTTTTTT.

This clone was recorded only once. The rearrangement joins TRBV7-9 to TRBJ2-7; possibly TRBD1 for D (6 bases). Deletions cut 5 bases from V and 2 bases from J, with 16 bases between. The germline CDR1 and CDR2 sequences are SEHNR and FQNEAQ (reference sequence). The CDR3 extends over 15 amino acids. Written as DNA, the CDR3 is TGTGCCAGCAGCCCCCCCGGACAGCGGACCTACGAGCAGTACTTC. Translation: CASSPPGQRTYEQYF.

This rearrangement joins TRBV5-5 to TRBJ2-7; tentative D call: TRBD2 (6 bases). Trimming removed 0 bases at V and 2 bases at J, with 18 bases between. This CDR3 contains 17 residues. The germline CDR1 and CDR2 sequences are SGHKS and YYEKEE (reference sequence). CDR3 residues: CASSLETPWAGPYEQYF. CDR3 sequence (DNA): TGTGCCAGCAGCTTGGAAACCCCATGGGCGGGGCCCTACGAGCAGTACTTC.

This clone was counted many times. The CDR3 sequence: CASRSGQLQGYTF. DNA for the CDR3: TGTGCCAGCAGGTCCGGACAGTTACAAGGCTACACCTTC. This rearrangement joins TRBV2 to TRBJ1-2; perhaps TRBD1 as D (6 bases). Per the germline V gene, CDR1 is SNHLY and CDR2 is FYNNEI. V lost 6 bases and J lost 8, with 16 bases in between. This CDR3 is 13 amino acids long.

The V and J genes are TRBV13 and TRBJ2-3; possible D gene TRBD1, 6 bases. Trimming removed 0 bases at V and 3 bases at J, with 10 bases between. Germline CDR1 reads PRHDT; CDR2 reads FYEKMQ (reference sequence). The CDR3 extends over 15 amino acids. The CDR3 region has the DNA TGTGCCAGCAGCTTAGGCCAGGGGAGAACAGATACGCAGTATTTT. This sequence encodes CASSLGQGRTDTQYF.

The chain couples TRBV9 to TRBJ2-3, with D tentatively TRBD2 (6 bases). V gave up 1 base and J gave up 5 bases, with 14 bases separating them. This CDR3 comprises 15 residues. From germline, CDR1 is SGDLS and CDR2 YYNGEE. In DNA, the CDR3 is TGTGCCAGCAGCGTACGTGGAGGGCCTGGAGATACGCAGTATTTT. It yields the protein CASSVRGGPGDTQYF.

CDR3 protein: CASTWASGGLLHEQYF. The CDR3 coding sequence is TGTGCCAGCACCTGGGCTAGCGGGGGTCTACTCCACGAGCAGTACTTC. The gene calls are TRBV2 and TRBJ2-7, with 10 bases matching TRBD2. V dropped 7 bases and J dropped 5; count of bases not matched to a gene: 14. The germline V gene has CDR1 SNHLY and CDR2 FYNNEI. The CDR3 is made up of 16 amino acids.

In DNA form, the CDR3 reads TGTGCCAGCAGCCAAGATCGGGGGGACAAAGCTTTCTTT. This codes for CASSQDRGDKAFF. The chain uses TRBV3-1 (or the pseudogene TRBV3-2) and TRBJ1-1, with TRBD1 as a possible D gene (6 bases). The CDR3 extends over 13 amino acids. Germline lookup yields CDR1 LGHDT and CDR2 YNNKEL (reference sequence). Trimming removed 0 bases at V and 9 bases at J, with 11 bases between.

This chain connects TRBV4-1 to TRBJ2-3; 7 bases are shared with TRBD2. The CDR3 covers 16 residues. The V segment lost 7 bases and the J segment 0 bases; nucleotides outside the gene matches: 10. The germline CDR1 and CDR2 sequences are MGHRA and YSYEKL. CDR3 DNA sequence: TGCGCCAGCAAACTGATGCGGGGGACCAGCACAGATACGCAGTATTTT. It yields the protein CASKLMRGTSTDTQYF.

V usage is TRBV5-4 and J usage is TRBJ2-7; 8 bases match TRBD1. Losses at the gene ends were 1 base for V and 3 bases for J; bases not matched to a gene: 6. Germline V CDR1 and CDR2: SGHNT, YYREEE (reference sequence). This CDR3 spans 15 amino acids. The CDR3 here is CASSLMGTGNYEQYF. CDR3 DNA sequence: TGTGCCAGCAGCTTGATGGGGACAGGCAACTACGAGCAGTACTTC.

The chain has TRBV7-2 and TRBJ2-2; 9 bases line up with TRBD2. CDR1 is SGHTA and CDR2 is FQGNSA in the germline V gene. With 0 bases clipped from V and 6 bases from J, the junction kept 8 bases outside the gene matches. The CDR3 is made up of 17 amino acids. The CDR3 is CASSLARLAGNPGELFF. For the CDR3, the DNA is TGTGCCAGCAGCTTAGCGAGGCTAGCGGGGAATCCCGGGGAGCTGTTTTTT.

The chain carries TRBV5-1 and TRBJ2-7; 12 positions agree with TRBD1. The CDR3 extends over 18 amino acids. Germline V gene lookup returns CDR1 SGHRS and CDR2 YFSETQ. Germline trimming cut 0 bases from V and 6 bases from J; bases unmatched to any gene: 13. This chain's CDR3 is CASSLGPGTGGLQSEQYF. In nucleotides, the CDR3 is TGCGCCAGCAGCTTGGGACCCGGGACAGGGGGCCTCCAAAGCGAGCAGTACTTC.